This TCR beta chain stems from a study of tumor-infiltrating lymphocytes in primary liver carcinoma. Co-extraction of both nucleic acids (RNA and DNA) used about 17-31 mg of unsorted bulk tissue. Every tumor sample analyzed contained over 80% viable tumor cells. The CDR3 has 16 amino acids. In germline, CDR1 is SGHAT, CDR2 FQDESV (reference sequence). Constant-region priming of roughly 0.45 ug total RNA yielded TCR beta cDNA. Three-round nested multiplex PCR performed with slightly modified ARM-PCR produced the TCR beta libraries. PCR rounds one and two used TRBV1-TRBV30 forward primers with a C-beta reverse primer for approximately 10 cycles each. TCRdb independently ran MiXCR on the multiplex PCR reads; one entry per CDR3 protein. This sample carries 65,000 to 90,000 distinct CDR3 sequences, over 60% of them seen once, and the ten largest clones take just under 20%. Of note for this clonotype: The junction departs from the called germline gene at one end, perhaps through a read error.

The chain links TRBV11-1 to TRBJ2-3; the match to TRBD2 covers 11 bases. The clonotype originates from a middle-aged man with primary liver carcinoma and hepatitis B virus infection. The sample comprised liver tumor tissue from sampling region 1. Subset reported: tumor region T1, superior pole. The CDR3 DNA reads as TGTGCCTGCAGCAAGGGACTAGCGGTTAGCACAGATACGCTATATTTT. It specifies CACSKGLAVSTDTLYF.